This passage covers 17 T cell receptor beta chains from one sample sequenced in a study of response to subunit inactivated influenza vaccine. TCRdb passed the RT-PCR reads through MiXCR, listing each CDR3 protein once. The profile shows 600,000 to 850,000 distinct CDR3 sequences, 12% to 15% of them singletons. Sequenced material: PBMCs from blood, taken 14 to 15 days before vaccination. These TCRs come from a man aged 45 to 65 who received an inactivated influenza vaccine.

This clonotype has just a few counts. The chain has TRBV5-1 and TRBJ2-7; the match to TRBD1 covers 10 bases. Germline assignment: CDR1 SGHRS and CDR2 YFSETQ. This CDR3 spans 15 amino acids. V lost 4 bases and J lost 4; bases outside the gene matches: 8. CDR3 sequence: CASSPTGTGVYEQYF. CDR3 nucleotide sequence: TGCGCCAGCAGCCCAACCGGGACAGGGGTTTACGAGCAGTACTTC.

This clonotype was detected a few times. V usage is TRBV11-2 and J usage is TRBJ1-2; D unresolved. Germline-derived CDR1 and CDR2 are SGHAT and FQNNGV. The V end lost 3 bases, the J end lost 3 bases, and 17 bases lay between the germline ends. The CDR3 is 16 residues long. In DNA form, the CDR3 reads TGTGCCAGCAGCTTTATCGTCATGCAGGCCCACTATGGCTACACCTTC. Translation gives CASSFIVMQAHYGYTF.

The CDR3 loop reads CASSRLQRYNEQFF. CDR3 coding DNA: TGTGCCAGCAGCCGGCTCCAGAGGTACAATGAGCAGTTCTTC. The chain recombines TRBV6-1 with TRBJ2-1; D unresolved. Germline CDR1 reads MNHNS; CDR2 reads SASEGT. Between the trimmed V and J ends, which lost 6 bases and 4 bases, there was a span of 13 bases. The CDR3 extends over 14 amino acids.

This clonotype was observed a few times. This chain joins TRBV29-1 and TRBJ2-1, with TRBD2 matching over 12 bases. Germline assignment: CDR1 SQVTM and CDR2 ANQGSEA. J gave up 4 bases and V 5 bases, and 6 bases lay outside the gene matches. The CDR3 totals 15 residues. CDR3 nucleotide sequence: TGCAGCGTTTCTCTAGCGGGAGGGCGATACAATGAGCAGTTCTTC. It translates to CSVSLAGGRYNEQFF.

This clonotype appeared a few times. This chain's CDR3 is CASRDPRGNEQYF. Written as DNA, the CDR3 is TGTGCCAGCAGGGACCCACGGGGGAACGAGCAGTACTTC. This chain links TRBV2 with TRBJ2-7; perhaps TRBD2 as D (6 bases). Trimming removed 6 bases from V and 5 bases from J, with 14 bases in between. The germline V gene has CDR1 SNHLY and CDR2 FYNNEI. The CDR3 totals 13 residues.

This clonotype occurred a few times. The chain is built from TRBV7-2 and TRBJ2-1; 11 bases align to TRBD2. V shed 1 base and J 11 bases; nucleotides not matched to a gene: 7. Germline CDR1 is SGHTA and CDR2 is FQGNSA. This CDR3 is 15 amino acids long. This CDR3 reads CASSLGASGGPQQFF. The CDR3 DNA reads TGTGCCAGCAGCTTAGGGGCTAGCGGGGGGCCTCAGCAGTTCTTC.

This clonotype was seen more than once but under ten times. The genes are TRBV11-2 and TRBJ2-1; D might be TRBD1 (6 bases). This CDR3 is 13 amino acids long. The V end lost 7 bases, the J end lost 3 bases, and 10 bases lay between the germline ends. CDR1 is SGHAT and CDR2 is FQNNGV in the germline V gene. The CDR3 reads CASKVDSYNEQFF. CDR3 DNA: TGTGCCAGCAAGGTGGACAGCTACAATGAGCAGTTCTTC.

This clonotype was recorded at least ten times. The J gene is TRBJ2-2, the V gene TRBV29-1; D is perhaps TRBD1 (5 bases). The germline CDR1 and CDR2 sequences are SQVTM and ANQGSEA. Deletions cut 2 bases from V and 8 bases from J, with 9 bases between. This CDR3 contains 12 residues. Written as DNA, the CDR3 is TGCAGCGTTGAACAGGGTTCTGGGGAGCTGTTTTTT. As protein: CSVEQGSGELFF.

V is TRBV7-3 and J is TRBJ1-2; TRBD1 agrees at 9 bases. Germline lookup yields CDR1 SGHTA and CDR2 FQGTGA. The CDR3 consists of 13 residues. With V trimmed by 5 bases and J by 4 bases, 2 bases remained unmatched. DNA of the CDR3: TGTGCCAGCAGCCGGGGACAGGGCTATGGCTACACCTTC. It yields the protein CASSRGQGYGYTF.

The table lists this clonotype with a few counts. The chain is built from TRBV4-1 and TRBJ1-2; 9 positions agree with TRBD1. The V gene end was trimmed by 2 bases and the J gene end by 8 bases; junction bases not matched to a gene: 15. Germline V lookup: CDR1 MGHRA, CDR2 YSYEKL. The CDR3 is 17 amino acids. The CDR3 region is CASSQPLVGQGSGGYTF. The CDR3 DNA sequence: TGCGCCAGCAGCCAACCCCTAGTGGGACAGGGATCAGGGGGCTACACCTTC.

A few counts support this clonotype. CDR3 in amino acids: CASSRRGLAGADEQFF. The CDR3 nucleotides are TGTGCCAGCAGCAGAAGGGGACTAGCGGGAGCCGATGAGCAGTTCTTC. J is TRBJ2-1 and V is TRBV5-5, with 14 bases matching TRBD2. The CDR3 sequence is 16 residues long. CDR1 and CDR2 from the germline V gene are SGHKS and YYEKEE (reference sequence). V lost 4 bases, J lost 8 bases, and 8 bases stayed unmatched.

The chain couples TRBV27 to TRBJ2-7; TRBD1 agrees at 7 bases. The ends lost 2 bases at V and 1 base at J; junction bases unmatched: 5. The CDR3 is 15 residues long. Germline CDR1 and CDR2: MNHEY and SMNVEV (reference sequence). The CDR3: CASSLRQGHSYEQYF. DNA for the CDR3: TGTGCCAGCAGTTTAAGACAGGGTCATTCCTACGAGCAGTACTTC.

The chain links TRBV24-1 to TRBJ2-7; 8 bases line up with TRBD1. Germline V lookup: CDR1 KGHDR, CDR2 SFDVKD. There are 15 residues in the CDR3. Trimming removed 3 bases from V and 7 bases from J; junction bases left unmatched: 10. The CDR3 spells CATSDTRGLELEQYF. The CDR3 nucleotides are TGTGCCACCAGTGATACCAGGGGGCTAGAGCTGGAGCAGTACTTC.

This clonotype was observed a few times. CDR3 bases: TGCAGCGTTGAGGGGACAGGGGGCTTCGGGGAGCTGTTTTTT. Amino acid sequence: CSVEGTGGFGELFF. The chain recombines TRBV29-1 with TRBJ2-2; 12 nucleotides align to TRBD1. The CDR3 sequence is 14 residues long. Per the germline V gene, CDR1 is SQVTM and CDR2 is ANQGSEA. V shed 3 bases and J 7 bases; nucleotides not matched to a gene: 3.

This clonotype was observed at least ten times. The chain employs TRBV7-2 and TRBJ1-1; D gene unclear. Germline V lookup: CDR1 SGHTA, CDR2 FQGNSA. This CDR3 region has 12 residues. Between the trimmed V and J ends, which lost 2 bases and 10 bases, there was a span of 11 bases. The CDR3 DNA sequence: TGTGCCAGCAGCTTAAACGTAGAAGGAGCTTTCTTT. It specifies CASSLNVEGAFF.

The V gene is TRBV6-1, the J gene TRBJ1-1; 9 bases are a match to TRBD1. V lost 5 bases, J lost 1 base, and 11 bases stayed unmatched. The germline CDR1 and CDR2 sequences are MNHNS and SASEGT. This CDR3 is 17 amino acids long. CDR3 in DNA: TGTGCCAGCAGTAAACGCAGGGACAGGGAGGCGAACACTGAAGCTTTCTTT. Translating it yields CASSKRRDREANTEAFF.

This clonotype appeared a few times. The chain joins TRBV15 to TRBJ2-7; 9 nucleotides line up with TRBD1. Germline V gives CDR1 LNHNV, CDR2 YYDKDF (reference sequence). Trimming at V came to 4 bases and at J to 2 bases, leaving 6 bases not matched to a gene. The CDR3 spans 15 residues. The CDR3 region has the DNA TGTGCCACCAGCACTACCGGGACAGGGCCCTACGAGCAGTACTTC. Protein product: CATSTTGTGPYEQYF.